Following are 8 T cell receptor beta chains from one sample sequenced in a study of human T cells and chemical hapten exposure. This sample's time point: patch test 3, about 24 weeks after DPC sensitization. Treatment noted: therapeutic diphenylcyclopropenone sensitization with weekly scalp DPC. Each CDR3 protein is one row after TCRdb ran MiXCR on the RACE reads. This repertoire shows about 97,000 distinct CDR3 sequences, 25% to 35% found once; its top ten account for around a tenth. Sequences were derived from whole blood, sampled in connection with sensitization to the hapten diphenylcyclopropenone (DPC). The receptor source for this set is a middle-aged man with alopecia areata. Some clones in this sample may be carry-over from other donors' samples.

This chain joins TRBV27 and TRBJ2-3, with 10 bases aligning to TRBD2. The germline V gene encodes CDR1 MNHEY and CDR2 SMNVEV (reference sequence). V shed 5 bases, J shed 2 bases, and the junction held 10 bases outside the gene matches. There are 17 residues in the CDR3. The CDR3 is CASSPEILAGVTDTQYF. The CDR3 DNA reads TGTGCCAGCAGTCCCGAGATCCTAGCGGGAGTCACAGATACGCAGTATTTT.

This clonotype was picked up a small number of times. The rearrangement links TRBV7-2 to TRBJ2-1; perhaps TRBD2 as D (6 bases). The ends were cut back, 5 bases at V and 3 bases at J, with 14 bases in the middle. The CDR3 spans 15 residues. Germline V gene data show CDR1 as SGHTA and CDR2 as FQGNSA. CDR3: CASSPLRENYNEQFF. CDR3 nucleotides: TGTGCCAGCAGCCCATTACGGGAGAACTACAATGAGCAGTTCTTC.

This chain connects TRBV20-1 to TRBJ2-4; 13 nucleotides agree with TRBD2. CDR3 length: 19 amino acids. V shed 2 bases and J 8 bases; nucleotides not matched to a gene: 18. Germline values: CDR1 DFQATT, CDR2 SNEGSKA (reference sequence). CDR3 in DNA: TGCAGTGCTAGAAGGACTAGCGGGAGTCGTCTGGACCATTTACACATTCAGTACTTC. Translation gives CSARRTSGSRLDHLHIQYF.

The table lists this clonotype with a few counts. The chain combines TRBV28 with TRBJ2-1, with no clear D. The V end lost 5 bases, the J end lost 2 bases, and 10 bases lay between the germline ends. The CDR3 loop spans 14 amino acids. Per germline, CDR1 MDHEN and CDR2 SYDVKM. The CDR3 DNA is TGTGCCAGCAGTGGCAGGACCCCCTACAATGAGCAGTTCTTC. Encoded protein: CASSGRTPYNEQFF.

This clonotype was seen only a few times. The rearrangement links TRBV4-1 to TRBJ2-1; TRBD2 matches 7 bases. This CDR3 spans 16 amino acids. CDR1 is MGHRA, CDR2 YSYEKL, per germline. J gave up 10 bases and V 0 bases, and 12 bases lay outside the gene matches. The CDR3 spells CASSQELWAGASEQFF. CDR3 coding DNA: TGCGCCAGCAGCCAAGAGTTGTGGGCGGGAGCATCCGAGCAGTTCTTC.

The CDR3: CSAFPVATGTEAFF. For the CDR3, the DNA is TGCAGTGCTTTCCCGGTTGCGACGGGCACTGAAGCTTTCTTT. J is TRBJ1-1 and V is TRBV20-1, with D hard to call. The V gene lost 5 bases and the J gene lost 4 bases, with 17 bases spanning the gap. Germline CDR1 DFQATT, CDR2 SNEGSKA (reference sequence). This CDR3 has 14 amino acids.

This clonotype was detected a few times. The rearrangement joins TRBV5-1 to TRBJ2-1; D remains ambiguous. The germline V gene has CDR1 SGHRS and CDR2 YFSETQ. This CDR3 has 16 residues. Trimming took 0 bases from V and 0 from J, leaving 10 bases between them. CDR3 sequence: CASSLVGSGSYNEQFF. Written as DNA, the CDR3 is TGCGCCAGCAGCTTGGTGGGGTCGGGCTCCTACAATGAGCAGTTCTTC.

J is TRBJ2-1 and V is TRBV9; 10 bases are a match to TRBD2. V trimming: 3 bases; J trimming: 6 bases; junction bases outside the gene matches: 9. This CDR3 is built from 16 residues. CDR1 is SGDLS and CDR2 is YYNGEE in the germline V gene. CDR3 sequence reads: CASSAQLAGVSNEQFF. The CDR3 bases are TGTGCCAGCAGCGCCCAGCTAGCGGGAGTTTCCAATGAGCAGTTCTTC. The full variable domain, its missing parts supplied by reference TRBV9 and TRBJ2-1, is DSGVTQTPKHLITATGQRVTLRCSPRSGDLSVYWYQQSLDQGLQFLIQYYNGEERAKGNILERFSAQQFPDLHSELNLSSLELGDSALYFCASSAQLAGVSNEQFFGPGTRLTVL.